The 7 T cell receptor beta chains below all came from one sample that was sequenced in a study of a mutant IDH1 vaccine in newly diagnosed glioma. The sample's time point: week 35, safety follow-up. Every vaccination contained 300 ug of the mutant IDH1 20-mer peptide and was paired with topical imiquimod. Which antigens these TCRs recognize remains unknown. Clones were sequenced by immunoSEQ multiplex PCR, and TCRdb holds only the in-frame ones, with some missing. The table includes around 53,000 clones, 70% to 85% detected once. The sample consisted of PBMCs, taken from a glioma patient whose treatment included an IDH1 peptide vaccine. All receptors derive from a man in his forties with glioma.

The V and J genes are TRBV5-1 and TRBJ2-3; TRBD1 matches at 12 bases. Per the germline V gene, CDR1 is SGHRS and CDR2 is YFSETQ. This CDR3 region has 16 residues. The J segment lost 5 bases and the V segment lost 4 bases, leaving 8 bases of the junction unmatched. CDR3 loop: CASSEYGTGGRDTQYF. The CDR3 DNA follows: TGCGCCAGCAGCGAGTACGGGACAGGGGGCAGAGATACGCAGTATTTT.

The rearrangement joins TRBV18 to TRBJ2-7; TRBD1 aligns across 7 bases. V lost 4 bases, J lost 4 bases, and 4 bases stayed unmatched. The CDR3 sequence is 13 residues long. Germline lookup yields CDR1 KGHSH and CDR2 LQKENI. CDR3 sequence: CASSLGQSYEQYF. CDR3 nucleotide sequence: TGTGCCAGCTCACTGGGACAGAGTTACGAGCAGTACTTC.

The chain has TRBV7-8 and TRBJ1-1; D gene ambiguous. CDR1 and CDR2 (germline): SGHVS, FQNEAQ. The CDR3 has 13 residues. V lost 5 bases, J lost 9 bases, and 16 bases lay in between. The DNA for the CDR3 is TGTGCCAGCAGCCCCCCCAGGAACAACCAAGCTTTCTTT. Protein product: CASSPPRNNQAFF.

The J gene is TRBJ1-3, the V gene TRBV10-1; D gene ambiguous. CDR1 is WNHNN, CDR2 SYGVQD, per germline (reference sequence). Trimming stripped 6 bases from V and 1 base from J, with 10 bases between. CDR3 size: 14 residues. The chain's CDR3 is CASSAAASGNTIYF. The CDR3 DNA is TGCGCCAGCAGCGCCGCGGCTTCTGGAAACACCATATATTTT.

The chain links TRBV5-6 to TRBJ2-5; D is perhaps TRBD1 (6 bases). Germline V CDR1 and CDR2: SGHDT, YYEEEE. Trimming removed 7 bases from V and 2 bases from J, with 18 bases in between. CDR3 size: 15 residues. DNA for the CDR3: TGTGCCAGCCGATTGTTGGGGGCTGGGCAAGAGACCCAGTACTTC. Protein product: CASRLLGAGQETQYF.

This chain links TRBV27 with TRBJ1-2, with 10 bases that match TRBD1. The germline gives CDR1 MNHEY, CDR2 SMNVEV (reference sequence). With V trimmed by 6 bases and J by 2 bases, 3 bases remained unmatched. The CDR3 covers 14 residues. The CDR3 loop is CASSRQGANYGYTF. CDR3 DNA sequence: TGTGCCAGCAGCCGACAGGGGGCGAACTATGGCTACACCTTC.

V usage is TRBV6-5 and J usage is TRBJ1-2; TRBD1 aligns across 9 bases. This CDR3 region has 14 residues. The germline gives CDR1 MNHEY, CDR2 SVGAGI. V gave up 7 bases and J gave up 4 bases; unmatched junction bases: 7. The CDR3 nucleotides read TGTGCCAGCACTCCCACAGGGGGCCCCTATGGCTACACCTTC. Translating gives CASTPTGGPYGYTF.